One and the same sample provided the 25 T cell receptor beta chains below, sequenced in a study of blood T cell repertoires in COVID-19. The data were produced by immunoSEQ multiplex PCR, yet TCRdb's version contains in-frame clones alone and is incomplete. The table records 95,000 to 150,000 clones, about 82% of them present only once. Sequences were obtained from peripheral blood. The source is a man between 60 and 75 years old with active or convalescent COVID-19.

The chain joins TRBV12-3 or TRBV12-4 to TRBJ1-1; a possible D gene is TRBD1 (5 bases). The V end was cut by 5 bases, the J end by 4 bases, with 11 bases between. This CDR3 is built from 13 residues. CDR3 protein: CASSPQVGTEAFF. The DNA for the CDR3 is TGTGCCAGCAGTCCACAGGTTGGCACTGAAGCTTTCTTT.

The chain combines TRBV2 with TRBJ1-1, with D uncertain. In germline, CDR1 is SNHLY, CDR2 FYNNEI. Deletions cut 4 bases from V and 5 bases from J, with 11 bases between. The CDR3 has 13 residues. The CDR3 sequence: CASSVGALTEAFF. CDR3 bases: TGTGCCAGCAGTGTCGGTGCCCTGACTGAAGCTTTCTTT.

CDR3 protein: CASSVGSSGRAGELFF. The CDR3 DNA sequence: TGTGCCAGCAGCGTAGGGTCTAGCGGACGGGCCGGGGAGCTGTTTTTT. This chain links TRBV9 with TRBJ2-2; 7 nucleotides line up with TRBD2. V lost 0 bases to trimming and J lost 6 bases; unmatched junction nucleotides: 8. The CDR3 spans 16 residues. CDR1 is SGDLS, CDR2 YYNGEE, per germline. The whole variable domain, remainder taken from reference TRBV9 and TRBJ2-2, is DSGVTQTPKHLITATGQRVTLRCSPRSGDLSVYWYQQSLDQGLQFLIQYYNGEERAKGNILERFSAQQFPDLHSELNLSSLELGDSALYFCASSVGSSGRAGELFFGEGSRLTVL.

V usage is TRBV6-5 and J usage is TRBJ2-7, with 12 bases fitting TRBD2. The V gene end was trimmed by 6 bases and the J gene end by 4 bases; junction bases not matched to a gene: 7. Germline-derived CDR1 and CDR2 are MNHEY and SVGAGI. This CDR3 has 15 residues. The CDR3 sequence is CASSLTGTSGYEQYF. Written as DNA, the CDR3 is TGTGCCAGCAGCCTAACCGGGACTAGCGGGTACGAGCAGTACTTC.

This rearrangement joins TRBV7-9 to TRBJ2-1, with 11 bases matching TRBD2. The CDR3 sequence is 17 residues long. The V segment lost 2 bases and the J segment 2 bases; nucleotides outside the gene matches: 5. Germline V lookup: CDR1 SEHNR, CDR2 FQNEAQ (reference sequence). CDR3 nucleotide sequence: TGTGCCAGCAGCTTAACCTCTAGCGGGAGGCCCTACAATGAGCAGTTCTTC. Its translation is CASSLTSSGRPYNEQFF.

This chain uses TRBV28 with TRBJ1-2; D ambiguous. Trimming pared 5 bases from V and 3 bases from J, leaving 7 bases between. This CDR3 spans 12 amino acids. CDR1 and CDR2 (germline): MDHEN, SYDVKM. The CDR3 region has the DNA TGTGCCAGCAGTCTCCCTGACTATGGCTACACCTTC. Encoded protein: CASSLPDYGYTF.

V usage is TRBV12-3 or TRBV12-4 and J usage is TRBJ2-5; D might be TRBD1 (6 bases). The CDR3 has 13 residues. The V gene lost 1 base and the J gene lost 3 bases, with 6 bases spanning the gap. The CDR3 region has the DNA TGTGCCAGCAGTTTAGGGACAGAAGAGACCCAGTACTTC. It is translated as CASSLGTEETQYF.

This sequence joins TRBV3-1 (or the pseudogene TRBV3-2) and TRBJ1-3; a possible D gene is TRBD1 (6 bases). The CDR3 has 14 amino acids. Germline V gene lookup returns CDR1 LGHDT and CDR2 YNNKEL (reference sequence). Trimming stripped 8 bases from V and 2 bases from J, with 13 bases between. This CDR3 is CASLLQGAGNTIYF. As DNA, the CDR3 is TGTGCCAGCCTATTACAGGGAGCTGGAAACACCATATATTTT.

This chain uses TRBV11-2 with TRBJ1-5, with no clear D. This CDR3 spans 13 amino acids. V lost 5 bases and J lost 5, with 10 bases in between. Germline CDR1 and CDR2: SGHAT and FQNNGV. The DNA for the CDR3 is TGTGCCAGCAGCCCAACCCCAGATCAGCCCCAGCATTTT. It codes for CASSPTPDQPQHF.

The J gene is TRBJ2-7, the V gene TRBV6-2 or TRBV6-3; 8 bases are a match to TRBD1. The J segment lost 1 base and the V segment lost 2 bases, leaving 4 bases of the junction unmatched. Per the germline V gene, CDR1 is MNHEY and CDR2 is SVGEGT. The CDR3 length is 15 residues. The CDR3 reads CASSYQGAKSYEQYF. The CDR3 DNA reads as TGTGCCAGCAGTTACCAGGGGGCGAAATCCTACGAGCAGTACTTC.

This rearrangement joins TRBV28 to TRBJ2-2, with a weak D call TRBD1 (6 bases). The CDR3 sequence is 15 residues long. V dropped 2 bases and J dropped 1 base, with 8 bases sitting between them. Germline CDR1 and CDR2: MDHEN and SYDVKM. The CDR3 region has the DNA TGTGCCAGCAGTTTAGTACAGGGGAACACCGGGGAGCTGTTTTTT. Its protein product is CASSLVQGNTGELFF.

The chain is built from TRBV7-9 and TRBJ2-7; the match to TRBD2 covers 10 bases. The length of the CDR3 is 13 residues. After removal of 5 bases from V and 3 bases from J, the junction contained 1 base not matched to a gene. Germline V gives CDR1 SEHNR, CDR2 FQNEAQ (reference sequence). CDR3 coding DNA: TGTGCCAGCAGCCGACTAGCGGGCTACGAGCAGTACTTC. This codes for CASSRLAGYEQYF.

This clone was seen a single time. The chain uses TRBV7-2 and TRBJ2-5, with 9 bases identical to TRBD1. The germline V gene has CDR1 SGHTA and CDR2 FQGNSA. V trimming: 6 bases; J trimming: 5 bases; junction bases outside the gene matches: 4. This CDR3 contains 13 residues. CDR3 sequence (DNA): TGTGCCAGCAGGGGACAGGGTTGGGAGACCCAGTACTTC. This encodes CASRGQGWETQYF. Based on the CDR3 plus reference TRBV7-2 and TRBJ2-5, the full variable domain is GAGVSQSPSNKVTEKGKDVELRCDPISGHTALYWYRQSLGQGLEFLIYFQGNSAPDKSGLPSDRFSAERTGGSVSTLTIQRTQQEDSAVYLCASRGQGWETQYFGPGTRLLVL.

This CDR3 reads CASSLFDRAAYEQYF. The DNA for the CDR3 is TGTGCCAGCAGCTTATTCGACAGGGCGGCATACGAGCAGTACTTC. The chain uses TRBV11-2 and TRBJ2-7; 7 bases are shared with TRBD1. Germline-derived CDR1 and CDR2 are SGHAT and FQNNGV. V lost 2 bases, J lost 4 bases, and 8 bases stayed unmatched. The length of the CDR3 is 15 residues.

The V gene is TRBV15, the J gene TRBJ1-3; D is unresolved. The CDR3 runs to 12 residues. The germline V gene encodes CDR1 LNHNV and CDR2 YYDKDF (reference sequence). V was pared by 5 bases and J by 9 bases, with 11 bases between. The CDR3: CATSPSRSTIYF. The CDR3 DNA follows: TGTGCCACCAGCCCCTCCAGAAGCACCATATATTTT.

J is TRBJ1-4 and V is TRBV27; no definite D call. V lost 3 bases and J 7 bases, leaving 15 bases between the germline ends. Germline V CDR1 and CDR2: MNHEY, SMNVEV (reference sequence). This CDR3 comprises 15 residues. CDR3 amino acids: CASSFKTERAEKLFF. The CDR3 region has the DNA TGTGCCAGCAGTTTCAAAACGGAGAGGGCTGAAAAACTGTTTTTT.

This clone was observed a single time. The CDR3, as DNA: TGTGCCAGCAGCTTAGTCTCAAGGGGCACTGAAGCTTTCTTT. Amino acid sequence: CASSLVSRGTEAFF. The genes are TRBV7-2 and TRBJ1-1; tentatively, D is TRBD1 (5 bases). V was pared by 1 base and J by 4 bases, with 10 bases between. CDR1 and CDR2 from the germline V gene are SGHTA and FQGNSA. This CDR3 region has 14 residues.

In DNA form, the CDR3 reads TGTGCCAGCAGCCCCGGACTAGCGGTAAACATTCAGTACTTC. The encoded protein is CASSPGLAVNIQYF. This chain joins TRBV5-6 and TRBJ2-4; 10 nucleotides match TRBD2. The CDR3 extends over 14 amino acids. The V gene end was trimmed by 4 bases and the J gene end by 6 bases; junction bases not matched to a gene: 4. The germline gives CDR1 SGHDT, CDR2 YYEEEE.

V usage is TRBV30 and J usage is TRBJ2-3; D not resolved. The length of the CDR3 is 14 residues. The V end was cut by 2 bases, the J end by 8 bases, with 17 bases between. Germline V gene lookup returns CDR1 GTSNPN and CDR2 SVGIG (reference sequence). The CDR3 spells CAWSPGPVVGTQYF. The CDR3 DNA reads TGTGCCTGGAGTCCAGGCCCCGTGGTGGGTACGCAGTATTTT.

This chain joins TRBV19 and TRBJ2-7; TRBD1 matches at 7 bases. The CDR3 runs 12 residues. CDR1 is LNHDA, CDR2 SQIVND, per germline (reference sequence). Trimming took 7 bases from V and 4 from J; bases not matched to a gene: 4. The CDR3: CASTGGRYEQYF. CDR3 in DNA: TGTGCCAGTACAGGGGGAAGGTACGAGCAGTACTTC.

The genes are TRBV19 and TRBJ1-1; the D is unclear. CDR1 is LNHDA and CDR2 is SQIVND in the germline V gene (reference sequence). Between the trimmed V and J ends, which lost 7 bases and 1 base, there was a span of 13 bases. The CDR3 is 14 amino acids. This CDR3 is CASTFSVANTEAFF. CDR3 nucleotides: TGTGCCAGTACCTTCAGCGTAGCGAACACTGAAGCTTTCTTT.

The chain combines TRBV9 with TRBJ2-2; D is possibly TRBD1 (5 bases). The CDR3 runs 13 residues. CDR1 is SGDLS, CDR2 YYNGEE, per germline. V was trimmed by 5 bases and J by 4 bases, leaving 9 bases between them. The DNA for the CDR3 is TGTGCCAGCAGAGGGGCTAGCACCGGGGAGCTGTTTTTT. Translated: CASRGASTGELFF.

CDR3 residues: CASSLSGSHSDEQFF. The DNA of the CDR3 is TGCGCCAGCAGCTTAAGCGGGAGCCATTCCGATGAGCAGTTCTTC. The chain uses TRBV5-1 and TRBJ2-1; 8 bases are shared with TRBD2. Trimming removed 2 bases from V and 8 bases from J; junction bases left unmatched: 9. Germline assignment: CDR1 SGHRS and CDR2 YFSETQ. The CDR3 extends over 15 amino acids. Supplemented by reference TRBV5-1 and TRBJ2-1, the full variable domain reads KAGVTQTPRYLIKTRGQQVTLSCSPISGHRSVSWYQQTPGQGLQFLFEYFSETQRNKGNFPGRFSGRQFSNSRSEMNVSTLELGDSALYLCASSLSGSHSDEQFFGPGTRLTVL.

The V and J genes are TRBV7-2 and TRBJ2-7; TRBD2 aligns across 8 bases. The V gene's germline CDR1 is SGHTA and CDR2 FQGNSA. V shed 0 bases and J 5 bases; nucleotides not matched to a gene: 6. CDR3 length equals 15 residues. CDR3: CASSLAAGEGHEQYF. DNA of the CDR3: TGTGCCAGCAGCTTAGCAGCGGGGGAAGGCCACGAGCAGTACTTC.

The V and J genes are TRBV7-9 and TRBJ1-1; 9 nucleotides align to TRBD1. Trimming took 1 base from V and 11 from J; bases not matched to a gene: 5. CDR3 size: 13 residues. Per germline, CDR1 SEHNR and CDR2 FQNEAQ (reference sequence). The CDR3 protein is CASSLGTGVRAFF. CDR3 sequence (DNA): TGTGCCAGCAGCTTAGGGACAGGGGTTCGGGCTTTCTTT.